A single sample gave rise to the 25 T cell receptor beta chains below, sequenced in a study of blood T cell repertoires in COVID-19. Sequenced by immunoSEQ multiplex PCR; TCRdb stores in-frame clones only, minus some. The sample lists roughly 200,000 clones, roughly 87% seen once, with about 2.3% in the top ten. The specimen sequenced was PBMCs or T cells enriched from blood (not recorded which). The source of these receptors is a woman aged 25 to 39 who had recovered from COVID-19.

The J gene is TRBJ1-3, the V gene TRBV29-1, with 7 nucleotides matching TRBD1. CDR3 length equals 13 residues. Germline values: CDR1 SQVTM, CDR2 ANQGSEA. Trimming at V came to 6 bases and at J to 4 bases, leaving 6 bases not matched to a gene. For the CDR3, the DNA is TGCAGCGTCGGCGGGACAGACGGAAACACCATATATTTT. Translated: CSVGGTDGNTIYF.

This chain uses TRBV4-3 with TRBJ1-2; 10 bases are a match to TRBD1. The CDR3 runs 19 residues. Looked up from germline, CDR1 is LGHNA and CDR2 is YSLEER. Losses at the gene ends were 3 bases for V and 3 bases for J; bases not matched to a gene: 16. For the CDR3, the DNA is TGCGCCAGCAGCCACCGGCGCGAAGACAGGGGGCTAATGGACTATGGCTACACCTTC. Protein sequence: CASSHRREDRGLMDYGYTF.

The chain has TRBV7-2 and TRBJ2-7, with 7 bases fitting TRBD1. Germline CDR1 is SGHTA and CDR2 is FQGNSA. The CDR3 runs 14 residues. The junction had 4 bases not matched to a gene; V was cut back by 5 bases and J by 0 bases. CDR3 bases: TGTGCCAGCAGCCCGCAGGGGGACTCCTACGAGCAGTACTTC. Translated, it gives CASSPQGDSYEQYF.

The chain recombines TRBV2 with TRBJ2-1, with D uncertain. CDR3 length: 12 amino acids. Deletions cut 1 base from V and 6 bases from J, with 4 bases between. The germline V gene encodes CDR1 SNHLY and CDR2 FYNNEI. The CDR3 here is CASSEGSNEQFF. The CDR3 region has the DNA TGTGCCAGCAGTGAAGGGAGCAATGAGCAGTTCTTC.

This clone was observed once. This rearrangement joins TRBV25-1 to TRBJ1-3; tentatively, D is TRBD1 (6 bases). V shed 2 bases and J shed 0 bases, with 11 bases lying between them. Germline CDR1 is MGHDK and CDR2 is SYGVNS. This CDR3 is built from 16 residues. CDR3 in amino acids: CASSELDRISGNTIYF. CDR3 bases: TGTGCCAGCAGTGAACTTGACAGGATCTCTGGAAACACCATATATTTT.

This chain links TRBV5-4 with TRBJ2-5, with 9 bases aligning to TRBD2. The CDR3 is 15 amino acids. Germline values: CDR1 SGHNT, CDR2 YYREEE (reference sequence). V shed 6 bases and J 5 bases; nucleotides not matched to a gene: 11. The CDR3: CASTGRGGEGETQYF. CDR3 sequence (DNA): TGTGCCAGCACAGGCCGCGGGGGGGAAGGGGAGACCCAGTACTTC.

The rearrangement joins TRBV7-9 to TRBJ1-1, with a possible D match to TRBD1 (6 bases). This CDR3 spans 12 amino acids. V was trimmed by 8 bases and J by 4 bases, leaving 11 bases between them. From germline, CDR1 is SEHNR and CDR2 FQNEAQ (reference sequence). This CDR3 is CASGGGGTEAFF. The CDR3 coding sequence is TGTGCCAGCGGGGGCGGAGGCACTGAAGCTTTCTTT.

V usage is TRBV10-3 and J usage is TRBJ2-1; D is possibly TRBD2 (5 bases). Trimming took 5 bases from V and 8 from J, leaving 13 bases between them. Per the germline V gene, CDR1 is ENHRY and CDR2 is SYGVKD. The CDR3 sequence is 13 residues long. The CDR3 DNA is TGTGCCATCAGTTTCACTCCCGGGGATGAGCAGTTCTTC. Amino acid sequence: CAISFTPGDEQFF.

This clone was observed once. CDR3 DNA sequence: TGTGCCAGCAGTTTAGGGGTAGGCACTGAAGCTTTCTTT. It yields the protein CASSLGVGTEAFF. This chain links TRBV6-2 or TRBV6-3 with TRBJ1-1; perhaps TRBD1 as D (5 bases). V dropped 4 bases and J dropped 4 bases, with 10 bases sitting between them. The CDR3 sequence is 13 residues long. The germline V gene encodes CDR1 MNHEY and CDR2 SVGEGT.

The J gene is TRBJ2-4, the V gene TRBV28; D possibly corresponds to TRBD1 (6 bases). Germline loops: CDR1 MDHEN, CDR2 SYDVKM. The CDR3 covers 17 residues. The V end was cut by 3 bases, the J end by 6 bases, with 21 bases between. CDR3 nucleotides: TGTGCCAGCAGTTTGACTGCCGGGACACAAAAGTCAAACATTCAGTACTTC. Amino acids: CASSLTAGTQKSNIQYF.

The J gene is TRBJ2-5, the V gene TRBV11-3, with TRBD2 identical over 7 bases. V was pared by 3 bases and J by 5 bases, with 6 bases of the junction left unmatched. CDR1 and CDR2 from the germline V gene are SGHNT and YENEEA. The CDR3 totals 14 residues. The CDR3 nucleotides read TGTGCCAGCAGCTTTAAGCGGGGAGTGGAGACCCAGTACTTC. It yields the protein CASSFKRGVETQYF.

This chain joins TRBV29-1 and TRBJ2-1; 10 bases are shared with TRBD2. This CDR3 spans 12 amino acids. Per germline, CDR1 SQVTM and CDR2 ANQGSEA. With 6 bases clipped from V and 12 bases from J, the junction kept 8 bases outside the gene matches. The CDR3 DNA reads TGCAGCGTCAGCGGGGGGGAGTTCGGGCAGTTCTTC. Translated: CSVSGGEFGQFF.

This chain links TRBV9 with TRBJ2-1; 8 bases fit TRBD2. The CDR3 has 15 residues. CDR1 and CDR2 from the germline V gene are SGDLS and YYNGEE. The J segment lost 9 bases and the V segment lost 2 bases, leaving 10 bases of the junction unmatched. The CDR3 region is CASSVGLVGAGEQFF. DNA for the CDR3: TGTGCCAGCAGCGTGGGACTAGTGGGAGCGGGTGAGCAGTTCTTC.

The rearrangement joins TRBV3-1 (or the pseudogene TRBV3-2) to TRBJ1-5; D perhaps matches TRBD1 (6 bases). The germline V gene encodes CDR1 LGHDT and CDR2 YNNKEL (reference sequence). V lost 5 bases to trimming and J lost 14 bases, with 16 bases between them. This CDR3 comprises 12 residues. The CDR3 DNA is TGTGCCAGCAGCTCCCGACAGGACTCCAAGCATTTT. It is translated as CASSSRQDSKHF.

CDR3 loop: CASSLRPETQYF. CDR3 DNA: TGTGCCAGCAGCTTGCGCCCCGAGACCCAGTACTTC. The chain couples TRBV11-1 to TRBJ2-5, with D hard to call. V was trimmed by 3 bases and J by 5 bases, leaving 7 bases between them. Germline V lookup: CDR1 SGHAT, CDR2 FQDESV (reference sequence). The CDR3 length is 12 residues.

The chain couples TRBV18 to TRBJ1-1; maybe TRBD1 (6 bases). This CDR3 spans 16 amino acids. Germline CDR1 and CDR2: KGHSH and LQKENI. V lost 3 bases to trimming and J lost 4 bases, with 18 bases between them. The chain's CDR3 is CASSPLGGQASTEAFF. DNA of the CDR3: TGTGCCAGCTCACCCTTGGGGGGGCAGGCGAGCACTGAAGCTTTCTTT.

V usage is TRBV12-3 or TRBV12-4 and J usage is TRBJ1-4; D possibly corresponds to TRBD1 (5 bases). With 6 bases removed from V and 8 bases from J, the gap between germline ends came to 13 bases. This CDR3 is built from 13 residues. CDR3 in amino acids: CASRRARGEKLFF. The CDR3 bases are TGTGCCAGCAGAAGGGCTAGGGGAGAAAAACTGTTTTTT.

This clone was seen only once. The chain recombines TRBV5-1 with TRBJ2-2; 8 bases are a match to TRBD1. J was trimmed by 8 bases and V by 2 bases; bases with no gene match: 8. The length of the CDR3 is 15 residues. Looked up from germline, CDR1 is SGHRS and CDR2 is YFSETQ. The CDR3 nucleotides read TGCGCCAGCAGCTTCTCAGGGGGCTCGTCGGGGGAGCTGTTTTTT. Its protein product is CASSFSGGSSGELFF. The full variable domain, its missing parts supplied by reference TRBV5-1 and TRBJ2-2, is KAGVTQTPRYLIKTRGQQVTLSCSPISGHRSVSWYQQTPGQGLQFLFEYFSETQRNKGNFPGRFSGRQFSNSRSEMNVSTLELGDSALYLCASSFSGGSSGELFFGEGSRLTVL.

The rearrangement joins TRBV11-2 to TRBJ2-1; D possibly corresponds to TRBD2 (5 bases). The length of the CDR3 is 14 residues. The germline CDR1 and CDR2 sequences are SGHAT and FQNNGV. V lost 0 bases, J lost 15 bases, and 18 bases lay in between. CDR3 amino acids: CASSLDLERDEVFF. DNA of the CDR3: TGTGCCAGCAGCTTAGATTTGGAACGGGATGAGGTGTTCTTC.

The CDR3 loop is CASSLAGAGELFF. CDR3 nucleotides: TGTGCCAGCAGCTTAGCTGGGGCGGGGGAGCTGTTTTTT. This sequence joins TRBV7-6 and TRBJ2-2; TRBD1 might be the D (5 bases). Trimming took off 0 bases at V and 8 bases at J, with 7 bases between the two ends. The germline CDR1 and CDR2 sequences are SGHVS and FNYEAQ. This CDR3 spans 13 amino acids. The variable domain in full, completed from reference TRBV7-6 and TRBJ2-2, reads GAGVSQSPRYKVTKRGQDVALRCDPISGHVSLYWYRQALGQGPEFLTYFNYEAQQDKSGLPNDRFSAERPEGSISTLTIQRTEQRDSAMYRCASSLAGAGELFFGEGSRLTVL.

The V call is TRBV5-6, the J call TRBJ2-1; TRBD2 might be the D (6 bases). Germline V CDR1 and CDR2: SGHDT, YYEEEE. Trimming cost V 5 bases and J 5 bases, with 17 bases left between them. The CDR3 extends over 15 amino acids. CDR3 region: CASRPAAGRNNEQFF. In nucleotides, the CDR3 is TGTGCCAGCAGACCGGCCGCGGGAAGAAACAATGAGCAGTTCTTC.

The CDR3 coding sequence is TGTGCCAGCAAGGGACAGCCCTATAGCAATCAGCCCCAGCATTTT. Its translation is CASKGQPYSNQPQHF. V usage is TRBV27 and J usage is TRBJ1-5; 7 bases are shared with TRBD1. The CDR3 sequence is 15 residues long. V shed 7 bases and J 0 bases; nucleotides not matched to a gene: 6. The germline gives CDR1 MNHEY, CDR2 SMNVEV (reference sequence).

The V call is TRBV19, the J call TRBJ1-6; TRBD1 agrees at 8 bases. The germline CDR1 and CDR2 sequences are LNHDA and SQIVND (reference sequence). There are 16 residues in the CDR3. J gave up 6 bases and V 5 bases, and 9 bases lay outside the gene matches. The CDR3 reads CASSARGTGPNSPLHF. DNA of the CDR3: TGTGCCAGTAGTGCCAGGGGGACAGGACCTAATTCACCCCTCCACTTT.

The chain recombines TRBV14 with TRBJ2-2; D is uncertain. Looked up from germline, CDR1 is SGHDN and CDR2 is FVKESK. V gave up 0 bases and J gave up 1 base, with 9 bases separating them. The CDR3 has 16 amino acids. The CDR3 DNA reads TGTGCCAGCAGCCAAGAAGTTGCGGTGAACACCGGGGAGCTGTTTTTT. Translation: CASSQEVAVNTGELFF.

This chain links TRBV18 with TRBJ1-2, with D perhaps matching TRBD1 (5 bases). Germline assignment: CDR1 KGHSH and CDR2 LQKENI. The V gene lost 2 bases and the J gene lost 0 bases, with 10 bases spanning the gap. The CDR3 runs 15 residues. The CDR3 sequence: CASSPETDSNYGYTF. Here the CDR3 DNA reads TGTGCCAGCTCACCAGAGACAGACTCTAACTATGGCTACACCTTC.